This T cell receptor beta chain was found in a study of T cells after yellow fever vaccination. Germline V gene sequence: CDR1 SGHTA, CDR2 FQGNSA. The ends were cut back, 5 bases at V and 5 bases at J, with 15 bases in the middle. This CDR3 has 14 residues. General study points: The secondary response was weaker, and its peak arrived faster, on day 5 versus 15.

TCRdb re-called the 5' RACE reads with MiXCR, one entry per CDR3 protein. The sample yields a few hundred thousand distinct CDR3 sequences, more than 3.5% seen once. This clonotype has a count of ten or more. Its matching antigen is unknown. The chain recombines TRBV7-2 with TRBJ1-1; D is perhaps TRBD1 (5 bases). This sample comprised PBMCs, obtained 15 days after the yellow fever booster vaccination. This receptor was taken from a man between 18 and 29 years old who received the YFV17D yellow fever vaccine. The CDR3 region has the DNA TGTGCCAGCAGCCCGTCCGGGACCTGGACTGAAGCTTTCTTT. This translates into CASSPSGTWTEAFF.